The text below deals with one T cell receptor beta chain. What it binds is not known. Data came from immunoSEQ multiplex PCR; TCRdb stores just in-frame clones and leaves some out. Of 150,000 to 200,000 clones in the sample, roughly 90% are singletons; the top ten hold around 5.9%. Germline V gene lookup returns CDR1 MNHEY and CDR2 SVGEGT. With V trimmed by 2 bases and J by 5 bases, 22 bases remained unmatched. The CDR3 extends over 20 amino acids. The data were taken from a study of T cell responses to AZD1222 COVID-19 vaccine. Study-level results: Samples come after the peak T cell response, not at day 14. CD4 TCRs covered the whole spike, strongest at regions 160-218 and 743-854.

The sample in question was peripheral blood, obtained on day 0 of AZD1222 vaccination. The TCR was taken from an adult in good health. J is TRBJ2-7 and V is TRBV6-2 or TRBV6-3, with 9 bases fitting TRBD2. The CDR3: CASSYPRVADEREDRDEQYF. CDR3 nucleotides: TGTGCCAGCAGTTACCCAAGAGTAGCCGACGAGCGGGAGGATAGGGACGAGCAGTACTTC.